Below, 15 T cell receptor beta chains from the same sample are listed, as sequenced in a study of shared clonotypes between healthy human individuals. The table came from immunoSEQ multiplex PCR; TCRdb's copy has only in-frame clones and leaves some out. Of more than 1,200,000 clones listed, about 98.5% are singletons. Sequencing was done on a sample of naive CD4+ T cells sorted from blood. Subset described: CD45RA+ positively selected. These receptors came from a man aged 25-45 years in good health.

The CDR3 DNA is TGTGCCAGCAGCCAAGATCTCACCGAAAAGGGACTAGCGTATGAGCAGTACTTC. It yields the protein CASSQDLTEKGLAYEQYF. The genes are TRBV4-2 and TRBJ2-7, with 10 bases lining up with TRBD2. V lost 0 bases, J lost 7 bases, and 15 bases stayed unmatched. Germline CDR1 reads LGHNA; CDR2 reads YNFKEQ. This CDR3 comprises 18 residues.

This clone was detected only once. The rearrangement uses TRBV6-1 and TRBJ2-1; no clear D gene. V lost 7 bases, J lost 1 base, and 14 bases lay in between. In germline, CDR1 is MNHNS, CDR2 SASEGT. CDR3 length equals 15 residues. CDR3 DNA: TGTGCCAGCAATTTGGTCAGAAATTCCTACAATGAGCAGTTCTTC. Translating it yields CASNLVRNSYNEQFF.

V usage is TRBV7-9 and J usage is TRBJ2-4; 11 nucleotides align to TRBD2. Trimming took 1 base from V and 3 from J; bases not matched to a gene: 5. CDR1 SEHNR and CDR2 FQNEAQ come from the germline V gene (reference sequence). CDR3 length: 17 residues. The CDR3 is CASSLGTSGLGKNIQYF. CDR3 coding DNA: TGTGCCAGCAGCTTAGGGACTAGCGGGTTGGGCAAAAACATTCAGTACTTC.

In its sample, this clone was seen once. This chain joins TRBV7-3 and TRBJ2-1, with 12 nucleotides matching TRBD2. From germline, CDR1 is SGHTA and CDR2 FQGTGA. The CDR3 covers 15 residues. V was clipped by 2 bases and J by 9 bases; unmatched bases: 5. The CDR3 DNA reads as TGTGCCAGCAGCTTAGAGACTAGCGGGAGTTCTGAGCAGTTCTTC. This translates into CASSLETSGSSEQFF.

J is TRBJ2-7 and V is TRBV29-1; 11 nucleotides match TRBD2. The V segment lost 7 bases and the J segment 4 bases; nucleotides outside the gene matches: 12. The CDR3 loop spans 15 amino acids. Germline assignment: CDR1 SQVTM and CDR2 ANQGSEA. CDR3 protein: CSARGASGRTYEQYF. The CDR3 bases are TGCAGCGCGAGGGGGGCTAGCGGGAGGACGTACGAGCAGTACTTC.

The V and J genes are TRBV6-4 and TRBJ2-3; 9 positions agree with TRBD2. CDR1 and CDR2 (germline): MRHNA, SNTAGT. This CDR3 contains 11 residues. V lost 6 bases to trimming and J lost 15 bases; unmatched junction nucleotides: 7. The CDR3 coding sequence is TGTGCCAGCAGGGCCGGGACTAGCCTCTATTTT. This encodes CASRAGTSLYF.

The gene calls are TRBV5-1 and TRBJ1-1; D perhaps matches TRBD1 (5 bases). The V end was cut by 1 base, the J end by 4 bases, with 8 bases between. The CDR3 consists of 13 residues. Per germline, CDR1 SGHRS and CDR2 YFSETQ. The CDR3 loop is CASSLRGPTEAFF. The DNA of the CDR3 is TGCGCCAGCAGCTTGCGGGGCCCCACTGAAGCTTTCTTT.

J is TRBJ2-7 and V is TRBV19; D is unclear. Germline V CDR1 and CDR2: LNHDA, SQIVND (reference sequence). Trimming shortened V by 2 bases and J by 0 bases, and 8 bases separated the two germline ends. The CDR3 extends over 14 amino acids. This chain's CDR3 is CASSIRQDSYEQYF. The CDR3, as DNA: TGTGCCAGTAGTATAAGGCAGGACTCCTACGAGCAGTACTTC.

The chain has TRBV11-3 and TRBJ2-7; possibly TRBD1 for D (5 bases). The germline gives CDR1 SGHNT, CDR2 YENEEA. This CDR3 region has 14 residues. V was cut by 4 bases and J by 0 bases, with 10 bases left in between. The CDR3 region has the DNA TGTGCCAGCAGCTCGAGACAGAGCTCCTACGAGCAGTACTTC. Translation gives CASSSRQSSYEQYF.

The chain employs TRBV27 and TRBJ2-1, with a possible D match to TRBD2 (6 bases). This CDR3 contains 16 residues. V lost 5 bases and J lost 8, with 22 bases in between. Germline V lookup: CDR1 MNHEY, CDR2 SMNVEV (reference sequence). Here the CDR3 reads CASSLRRALYRDEQFF. CDR3 in DNA: TGTGCCAGCAGTCTCCGGAGGGCCTTATATCGCGATGAGCAGTTCTTC.

The V and J genes are TRBV10-2 and TRBJ2-7; TRBD2 agrees at 7 bases. The CDR3 sequence is 12 residues long. Germline assignment: CDR1 WSHSY and CDR2 SAAADI. V lost 5 bases to trimming and J lost 7 bases; unmatched junction nucleotides: 5. CDR3 bases: TGCGCCAGCAGTTCGGTGGGAGGGGAGCAGTACTTC. This gives the protein CASSSVGGEQYF.

The chain recombines TRBV5-1 with TRBJ1-2; a weak D match, TRBD1 (6 bases). CDR1 and CDR2 (germline): SGHRS, YFSETQ. This CDR3 contains 13 residues. The V gene lost 4 bases and the J gene lost 4 bases, with 11 bases spanning the gap. The CDR3 protein is CASSPDSLYGYTF. The CDR3, as DNA: TGCGCCAGCAGCCCGGACAGCCTCTATGGCTACACCTTC.

This chain joins TRBV12-2 and TRBJ2-5; TRBD1 is the table's D call and was not checked against the DNA. TRBV12-2 is tagged as a pseudogene. This CDR3 comprises 15 residues. The CDR3 DNA reads TGTGCAAGTCGCTTAGGCCCCGACATCCAAGAGACCCAGTACTTC. Its translation is CASRLGPDIQETQYF.

This chain links TRBV5-4 with TRBJ2-7; D may be TRBD2 (6 bases). The CDR3 is made up of 11 amino acids. V was cut by 6 bases and J by 7 bases, with 11 bases left in between. Germline-derived CDR1 and CDR2 are SGHNT and YYREEE (reference sequence). Here the CDR3 reads CASNGAGEQYF. DNA for the CDR3: TGTGCCAGCAACGGGGCGGGGGAGCAGTACTTC.

This chain connects TRBV7-9 to TRBJ1-3, with D unresolved. Trimming removed 0 bases at V and 2 bases at J, with 11 bases between. The CDR3 loop spans 16 amino acids. CDR1 SEHNR and CDR2 FQNEAQ come from the germline V gene (reference sequence). CDR3 in DNA: TGTGCCAGCAGCTTAGCTCCAGGCTCGCCTGGAAACACCATATATTTT. Its translation is CASSLAPGSPGNTIYF. Complete variable domain (other parts from reference TRBV7-9 and TRBJ1-3): DTGVSQNPRHKITKRGQNVTFRCDPISEHNRLYWYRQTLGQGPEFLTYFQNEAQLEKSRLLSDRFSAERPKGSFSTLEIQRTEQGDSAMYLCASSLAPGSPGNTIYFGEGSWLTVV.